These T cell receptor beta chains were read from a single sample in a study of T-cell reconstitution after alpha-beta-depleted transplantation in children. One entry per CDR3 protein results from TCRdb running MiXCR on the PCR reads. The sample has fewer than 750,000 distinct CDR3 sequences, roughly 24% seen once. The sequencing here drew on PBMCs, mostly from graft donor cells, taken 360 days after TCRalphabeta/CD19-depleted stem cell transplant. The receptor set was obtained from a boy under two years old who had a stem cell transplant for acute myeloid leukemia, so the T cells may come from the graft donor. CDR3s include the opening cysteine and the closing phenylalanine or tryptophan. D genes are given only for firm matches. For some rows the clone size is stated as once, few or many, or as a class when expanded; others skip it.

- - TRBJ1-5 TRBV19 CASSAFVGRSNQPQHF TGTGCCAGTAGTGCCTTTGTGGGGCGTAGCAATCAGCCCCAGCATTTT
many - TRBJ2-7 TRBV29-1 CSVRTDSVYEQYF TGCAGCGTCCGAACGGACAGCGTTTACGAGCAGTACTTC
- - TRBJ2-1 TRBV5-1 CASSHNLRGGAANEQFF TGCGCCAGCAGTCATAACCTCAGGGGGGGCGCGGCGAATGAGCAGTTCTTC
- - TRBJ2-5 TRBV20-1 CSAFSGSQETQYF TGCAGTGCTTTCTCCGGGTCTCAAGAGACCCAGTACTTC
many - TRBJ2-1 TRBV5-1 CASSLNRELGYNEQFF TGCGCCAGCAGCTTGAACCGCGAGTTGGGCTACAATGAGCAGTTCTTC
- TRBD2 TRBJ2-1 TRBV6-5 CASRLTSLLVNEQFF TGTGCCAGCAGGTTGACTAGCCTTTTGGTCAATGAGCAGTTCTTC
- TRBD1 TRBJ1-1 TRBV5-1 CASSPGQGTAFF TGCGCCAGCAGCCCGGGACAGGGGACAGCTTTCTTT
- - TRBJ2-5 TRBV24-1 CATSDQRLGGTETQYF TGTGCCACCAGTGATCAGAGATTGGGGGGCACAGAGACCCAGTACTTC
many - TRBJ2-5 TRBV3-1 CASSPLSPDETQYF TGTGCCAGCAGCCCCCTCTCACCGGACGAGACCCAGTACTTC
few - TRBJ1-5 TRBV15 CATGQPQHF TGTGCCACCGGTCAGCCCCAGCATTTT
few TRBD2 TRBJ2-5 TRBV29-1 CSVGLAGGVQETQYF TGCAGCGTTGGACTAGCGGGGGGGGTTCAAGAGACCCAGTACTTC
- - TRBJ2-1 TRBV20-1 CSAIPGTASWQFF TGCAGTGCTATTCCCGGGACGGCGTCGTGGCAGTTCTTC
many TRBD1 TRBJ1-2 TRBV12-3/TRBV12-4 CASARWTGLTGYTF TGTGCCAGCGCCCGATGGACAGGATTAACCGGCTACACCTTC
- - TRBJ2-2 TRBV5-5 CASSYASRQNTGELFF TGTGCCAGCAGCTACGCCTCCAGACAGAACACCGGGGAGCTGTTTTTT
many - TRBJ2-3 TRBV6-1 CASTPVRGIDTQYF TGTGCCAGCACCCCAGTCCGGGGTATAGATACGCAGTATTTT
few TRBD1 TRBJ2-1 TRBV28 CASSLTTGVNEQFF TGTGCCAGCAGTTTAACAACAGGGGTCAATGAGCAGTTCTTC
many TRBD1 TRBJ2-1 TRBV13 CASSLQDRGREQFF TGTGCCAGCAGCTTACAGGACAGGGGTAGAGAGCAGTTCTTC
- TRBD2 TRBJ2-3 TRBV6-1 CASSEITSATDTQYF TGTGCCAGCAGTGAAATCACTAGCGCCACAGATACGCAGTATTTT
- - TRBJ2-3 TRBV20-1 CSARLSGTTDTQYF TGCAGTGCTAGACTGAGCGGAACCACAGATACGCAGTATTTT
few - TRBJ2-1 TRBV14 CASSHTKWFDNEQFF TGTGCCAGCAGCCATACCAAATGGTTCGACAATGAGCAGTTCTTC
- - TRBJ2-7 TRBV19 CASSFTDTMRSSSYEQYF TGTGCCAGTAGTTTCACGGACACGATGCGATCCAGCTCCTACGAGCAGTACTTC
many - TRBJ2-4 TRBV12-3/TRBV12-4 CASSFPPRQDIQYF TGTGCCAGCAGTTTTCCCCCCAGACAGGACATTCAGTACTTC
many - TRBJ2-7 TRBV5-1 CASSPASLTFLDEQYF TGCGCCAGCAGCCCGGCCTCCCTGACGTTCTTGGACGAGCAGTACTTC
few - TRBJ1-2 TRBV7-2 CASSQTRLYGYTF TGTGCCAGCAGCCAAACGAGGTTATATGGCTACACCTTC
many - TRBJ2-7 TRBV6-2/TRBV6-3 CASTYHRSFSSYEQYF TGTGCCAGCACCTACCATCGCAGTTTTTCCTCCTACGAGCAGTACTTC
many - TRBJ2-5 TRBV3-1 CASSQRESGETQYF TGTGCCAGCAGCCAAAGGGAAAGTGGCGAGACCCAGTACTTC
once - TRBJ2-1 TRBV12-3/TRBV12-4 CASRAPTSREQFF TGTGCCAGCAGAGCTCCTACCTCCCGTGAGCAGTTCTTC
few - TRBJ1-4 TRBV29-1 CSALRGAGEKLFF TGCAGCGCCTTGAGGGGTGCGGGTGAAAAACTGTTTTTT
once - TRBJ2-1 TRBV21-1 CASSKTPSGGYNEQFF TGTGCCAGCAGCAAAACCCCTAGCGGGGGATACAATGAGCAGTTCTTC
few - TRBJ2-2 TRBV29-1 CSAYIPYSGGLDAGELFF TGCAGCGCGTACATCCCCTATTCCGGGGGGCTCGATGCCGGGGAGCTGTTTTTT
many - TRBJ1-1 TRBV29-1 CSAEGGPLEAFF TGCAGCGCCGAAGGGGGGCCCCTTGAAGCTTTCTTT
few - TRBJ1-2 TRBV15 CATSRERTARRGF TGTGCCACCAGCAGAGAAAGGACAGCTAGGAGAGGATTC
few TRBD2 TRBJ2-1 TRBV20-1 CSATGVVGARPYWTRAEQFF TGCAGTGCTACTGGCGTCGTAGGGGCTCGTCCTTACTGGACTAGAGCTGAGCAGTTCTTC
many - TRBJ1-5 TRBV19 CASGVRSYSNQPQHF TGTGCCAGTGGAGTACGGTCCTATAGCAATCAGCCCCAGCATTTT
- TRBD2 TRBJ2-1 TRBV20-1 CSARAPGTSYNEQFF TGCAGTGCTAGAGCTCCCGGGACTAGCTACAATGAGCAGTTCTTC
- - TRBJ1-5 TRBV6-5 CASSHKVGPNQPQHF TGTGCCAGCAGTCATAAGGTCGGCCCCAATCAGCCCCAGCATTTT
- TRBD1 TRBJ1-5 TRBV20-1 CSASRGRGNQPQHF TGCAGTGCTAGCAGGGGGCGAGGCAATCAGCCCCAGCATTTT
many - TRBJ2-5 TRBV20-1 CSAEMQETQYF TGCAGTGCAGAAATGCAAGAGACCCAGTACTTC
few - TRBJ2-5 TRBV20-1 CSVRASREGTQYF TGCAGTGTTAGGGCTAGCCGAGAGGGGACCCAGTACTTC
- - TRBJ2-3 TRBV12-3/TRBV12-4 CASNYRESSTDTQYF TGTGCCAGCAACTACCGGGAGTCGAGCACAGATACGCAGTATTTT
- TRBD2 TRBJ2-1 TRBV4-1 CASSPGGLAGNQQFF TGCGCCAGCAGCCCGGGGGGCCTAGCGGGGAACCAGCAGTTCTTC
many TRBD1 TRBJ1-1 TRBV15 CATTNSFDRGMNTEAFF TGTGCCACCACCAACTCCTTCGACAGGGGTATGAACACTGAAGCTTTCTTT
- TRBD1 TRBJ2-4 TRBV5-5 CASRGQGGDIQYF TGTGCCAGCAGGGGACAGGGAGGTGACATTCAGTACTTC
many - TRBJ1-1 TRBV20-1 CSARDGEAFF TGCAGTGCTAGAGATGGTGAAGCTTTCTTT
- TRBD1 TRBJ1-2 TRBV7-9 CASSHSQGANGYTF TGTGCCAGCAGCCATTCACAGGGGGCGAATGGCTACACCTTC
- - TRBJ2-2 TRBV4-3 CASSQESPATGELFF TGCGCCAGCAGCCAAGAATCGCCAGCCACCGGGGAGCTGTTTTTT
- - TRBJ2-4 TRBV9 CASSFRVAKNIQYF TGTGCCAGCAGCTTCAGGGTCGCCAAAAACATTCAGTACTTC
many - TRBJ2-6 TRBV4-3 CASSQDSGTGANVLTF TGCGCCAGCAGCCAAGATTCGGGTACTGGGGCCAACGTCCTGACTTTC
many TRBD1 TRBJ2-5 TRBV5-1 CASSSWEQGQETQYF TGCGCCAGCAGCTCCTGGGAACAGGGGCAAGAGACCCAGTACTTC
few - TRBJ1-1 TRBV6-5 CASSYMGRGTEAFF TGTGCCAGCAGTTACATGGGGCGGGGGACTGAAGCTTTCTTT
- - TRBJ2-7 TRBV3-1 CASSHRGFRYEQYF TGTGCCAGCAGCCATCGGGGGTTTAGGTACGAGCAGTACTTC
- TRBD1 TRBJ2-2 TRBV7-3 CASSPTGGTGSIGELFF TGTGCCAGCAGCCCCACCGGAGGGACAGGGTCTATCGGGGAGCTGTTTTTT
- TRBD2 TRBJ2-4 TRBV12-3/TRBV12-4 CASKSGGRENIQYF TGTGCCAGCAAGAGCGGGGGTAGAGAAAACATTCAGTACTTC
- - TRBJ2-3 TRBV12-3/TRBV12-4 CASSFQATSIRNTQYF TGTGCCAGCAGTTTCCAGGCCACATCCATACGGAATACGCAGTATTTT
- - TRBJ1-4 TRBV6-5 CASSYWADTLPPTNEKLFF TGTGCCAGCAGTTACTGGGCAGACACCTTACCGCCAACTAATGAAAAACTGTTTTTT
- - TRBJ2-1 TRBV12-3/TRBV12-4 CASSLAGGSGGNNEQFF TGTGCCAGCAGTTTAGCGGGGGGTAGCGGCGGAAACAATGAGCAGTTCTTC
- - TRBJ2-1 TRBV12-3/TRBV12-4 CASSSGGAVYNEQFF TGTGCCAGCAGTTCGGGCGGGGCGGTGTACAATGAGCAGTTCTTC
few - TRBJ1-1 TRBV5-1 CASKVFMNTEAFF TGCGCCAGCAAAGTGTTCATGAACACTGAAGCTTTCTTT
- TRBD1 TRBJ2-2 TRBV7-9 CASSLTGLGTGELFF TGTGCCAGCAGCCTGACAGGGTTAGGCACCGGGGAGCTGTTTTTT
few - TRBJ1-5 TRBV29-1 CSPGACYAPYSNQPQHF TGCAGCCCCGGCGCCTGCTATGCCCCTTATAGCAATCAGCCCCAGCATTTT